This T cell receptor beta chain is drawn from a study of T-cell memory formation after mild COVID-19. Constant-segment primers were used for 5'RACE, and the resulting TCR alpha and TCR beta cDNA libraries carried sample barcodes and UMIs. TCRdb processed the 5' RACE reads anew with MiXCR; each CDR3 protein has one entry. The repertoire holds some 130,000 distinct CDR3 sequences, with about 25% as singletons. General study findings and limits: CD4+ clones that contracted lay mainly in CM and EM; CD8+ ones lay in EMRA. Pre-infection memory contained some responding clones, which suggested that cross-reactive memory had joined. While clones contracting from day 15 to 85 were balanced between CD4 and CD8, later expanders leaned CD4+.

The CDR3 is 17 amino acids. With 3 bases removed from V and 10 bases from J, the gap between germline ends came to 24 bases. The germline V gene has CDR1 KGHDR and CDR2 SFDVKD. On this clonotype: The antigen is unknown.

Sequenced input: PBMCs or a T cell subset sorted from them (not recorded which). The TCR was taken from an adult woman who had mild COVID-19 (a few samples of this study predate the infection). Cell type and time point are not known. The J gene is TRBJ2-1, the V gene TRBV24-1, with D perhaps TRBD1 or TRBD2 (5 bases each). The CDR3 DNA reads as TGTGCCACCAGTGATCCATTTGGGGGACGGGGCTCGGGGGAGCAGTTCTTC. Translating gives CATSDPFGGRGSGEQFF.